A selection of T cell receptor beta chains follows, all from one sample in a study of cytomegalovirus exposure and HLA in healthy donors. The method was immunoSEQ multiplex PCR; TCRdb's version includes in-frame clones alone and lacks a portion of them. The sample consists of 130,000 or so clones, 55% to 80% of them appearing once. The source material was PBMCs. The receptors stem from a woman between 35 and 50 years old in good health and CMV-seronegative. Each CDR3 is given with its conserved first and last residue. D genes are given only for firm matches. Rows give clone size only sometimes, using once, few, many, or a class for an expanded clone.

v_gene	j_gene	abundance	d_gene	CDR3aa	CDR3nt
TRBV10-3	TRBJ2-1	NA	TRBD1	CAIGRTGDNEQFF	TGTGCCATCGGTCGGACAGGGGACAATGAGCAGTTCTTC
TRBV10-3	TRBJ2-1	few	TRBD2	CAISESVVAGGTKDEQFF	TGTGCCATCAGTGAGTCGGTAGTAGCGGGGGGGACTAAGGATGAGCAGTTCTTC
TRBV12-5	TRBJ2-7	few	NA	CASGLAGDAEQYF	TGTGCTAGTGGTTTAGCCGGGGATGCCGAGCAGTACTTC
TRBV10-3	TRBJ1-5	NA	NA	CAISPMVSNQPQHF	TGTGCCATCAGTCCTATGGTGAGCAATCAGCCCCAGCATTTT
TRBV6-5	TRBJ2-1	NA	NA	CASSPTWSSYNEQFF	TGTGCCAGCAGTCCGACCTGGAGCTCCTACAATGAGCAGTTCTTC
TRBV7-9	TRBJ1-5	NA	NA	CASSPEGGGGQPQHF	TGTGCCAGCAGCCCCGAAGGGGGGGGCGGACAGCCCCAGCATTTT
TRBV4-3	TRBJ2-1	NA	TRBD2	CASSQEGLAGGTYNEQFF	TGCGCCAGCAGCCAAGAGGGACTAGCGGGGGGCACCTACAATGAGCAGTTCTTC
TRBV7-9	TRBJ1-4	NA	NA	CASSVSYRENEKLFF	TGTGCCAGCAGCGTCTCTTACAGGGAAAATGAAAAACTGTTTTTT
TRBV19	TRBJ1-6	NA	TRBD1	CASSIRAVGQGISVNSPLHF	TGTGCCAGTAGTATAAGAGCCGTGGGACAGGGAATTTCGGTTAATTCACCCCTCCACTTT
TRBV5-1	TRBJ2-3	NA	NA	CASSWWTESTDTQYF	TGCGCCAGCAGCTGGTGGACAGAAAGCACAGATACGCAGTATTTT
TRBV30	TRBJ2-5	NA	NA	CAWSRDQETQYF	TGTGCCTGGAGTCGGGACCAAGAGACCCAGTACTTC
TRBV10-2	TRBJ2-7	NA	TRBD2	CASSTTSLSSYEQYF	TGCGCCAGCAGTACGACTAGCCTGAGCTCCTACGAGCAGTACTTC
TRBV7-2	TRBJ1-5	once	NA	CASSLGLAVNQPQHF	TGTGCCAGCAGCTTAGGACTCGCAGTAAATCAGCCCCAGCATTTT
TRBV6-5	TRBJ1-1	NA	TRBD1	CASSYSAGTGGTEAFF	TGTGCCAGCAGTTACTCAGCCGGGACAGGGGGCACTGAAGCTTTCTTT
TRBV6-5	TRBJ1-2	once	TRBD1	CASRLGQAYGYTF	TGTGCCAGCAGGCTCGGACAGGCCTATGGCTACACCTTC
TRBV28	TRBJ1-5	NA	NA	CASSLYGEQPQHF	TGTGCCAGCAGTTTATACGGGGAACAGCCCCAGCATTTT
TRBV6-5	TRBJ1-5	once	NA	CASIDRLYSNQPQHF	TGTGCCAGCATCGACAGGCTATATAGCAATCAGCCCCAGCATTTT
TRBV2	TRBJ2-1	NA	TRBD2	CASNPGGIAEQFF	TGTGCCAGCAACCCCGGGGGGATCGCTGAGCAGTTCTTC
TRBV2	TRBJ1-2	NA	TRBD1	CASSKQGIGDGYTF	TGTGCCAGCAGCAAACAGGGGATAGGAGATGGCTACACCTTC
TRBV2	TRBJ1-1	NA	TRBD1	CASSGQGDTEAFF	TGTGCCAGCAGTGGACAGGGGGACACTGAAGCTTTCTTT